A selection of T cell receptor beta chains follows, all from one sample in a study of beta chain features in type 1 diabetes. Sequenced by immunoSEQ multiplex PCR; TCRdb stores in-frame clones only, minus some. The table records around 99,000 clones, about two fifths of them present only once. The sequenced sample was stem cell memory CD4+ T cells from blood. All receptors derive from a woman between 18 and 29 years old in good health. Both conserved end residues are part of each CDR3. D genes are given only for firm matches. Clone size, where shown, is once, few, many, or a class for clones that have expanded.

NA,TRBV11-1,few,TRBJ1-1,CASSLTRITEAFF
TRBD2,TRBV11-2,NA,NA,CASSYILLAGGKETQYF
NA,TRBV6-5,once,TRBJ2-1,CASKVDRAYNEQFF
TRBD2,TRBV27,NA,TRBJ2-3,CASSLLRRLAGVADTQYF
NA,TRBV7-6,few,TRBJ1-3,CASSSPYSSGNTIYF
NA,TRBV2,NA,TRBJ2-1,CASRLQGSHNEQFF
NA,TRBV7-7,NA,TRBJ1-1,CASSPLYGAMNTEAFF
TRBD2,TRBV4-1,NA,TRBJ2-4,CASGGGLQGLAGIQYF
NA,TRBV4-2,NA,TRBJ1-1,CASSLRSGLMNTEAFF
TRBD1,TRBV2,NA,TRBJ1-1,CASTPGQGKAFF
NA,TRBV28,NA,TRBJ1-1,CASSLWQGRAEAFF
TRBD2,TRBV6-5,few,TRBJ2-7,CASSPATSGSREQYF
TRBD1,TRBV4-1,NA,TRBJ1-5,CASSPRDRAFNQPQHF
NA,TRBV6-1,few,TRBJ2-1,CASRRDGGSYNEQFF
NA,TRBV5-1,NA,TRBJ1-1,CASSLVQGNTEAFF
TRBD2,TRBV4-2,NA,TRBJ2-1,CASSQAGRAGSEQFF
NA,TRBV7-9,NA,TRBJ2-7,CASSQTVSYEQYF
TRBD2,TRBV5-4,few,TRBJ2-1,CASSRGGLQYHEQFF
TRBD1,TRBV19,once,TRBJ1-5,CASSIRQGGRNQPQHF
NA,TRBV7-6,NA,TRBJ1-5,CASSLMGSGQNNQPQHF
TRBD2,TRBV18,NA,TRBJ2-7,CASSPPWRETRGEQYF
NA,TRBV29-1,NA,TRBJ1-3,CSVVQTSGNTIYF
TRBD2,TRBV27,NA,TRBJ2-7,CASSPFSGTSGPEQYF
TRBD1,TRBV6-5,few,TRBJ1-4,CASSYLRDSNEKLFF
TRBD1,TRBV10-3,NA,TRBJ2-7,CAISVVGGFNEQYF
NA,TRBV7-9,NA,TRBJ2-1,CASSIRTGSWNEQFF
NA,TRBV28,NA,TRBJ2-2,CASNYLNTGELFF
NA,TRBV29-1,NA,TRBJ2-1,CSVGAETSSQRGQFF
NA,TRBV7-6,NA,TRBJ2-7,CASSLAQNYEQYF
TRBD2,TRBV7-3,few,TRBJ2-7,CASSDSLADVYEQYF
TRBD2,TRBV29-1,many,TRBJ2-4,CSVEGRREGNIQYF
TRBD2,TRBV30,NA,TRBJ2-7,CAWSLTSGSSYEQYF
NA,TRBV29-1,few,TRBJ2-1,CSVGRGTGGPREQFF
TRBD1,TRBV2,NA,TRBJ1-5,CASRGQAHQPQHF
NA,TRBV5-1,NA,TRBJ2-3,CASSSPSGDTQYF
TRBD1,TRBV7-2,NA,TRBJ1-5,CASSQTGNHQPQHF
NA,TRBV18,NA,TRBJ2-3,CASSPAVTDTQYF